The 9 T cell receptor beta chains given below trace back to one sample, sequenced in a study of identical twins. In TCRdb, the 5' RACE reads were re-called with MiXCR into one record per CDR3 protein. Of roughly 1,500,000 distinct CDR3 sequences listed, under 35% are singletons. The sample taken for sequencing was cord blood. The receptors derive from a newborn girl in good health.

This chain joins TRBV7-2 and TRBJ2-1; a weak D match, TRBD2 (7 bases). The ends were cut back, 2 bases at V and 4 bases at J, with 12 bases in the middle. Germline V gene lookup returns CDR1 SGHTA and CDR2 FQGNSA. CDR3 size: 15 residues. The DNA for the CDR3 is TGTGCCAGCAGCTTAAGGGGGAGGGGGTACAATGAGCAGTTCTTC. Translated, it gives CASSLRGRGYNEQFF.

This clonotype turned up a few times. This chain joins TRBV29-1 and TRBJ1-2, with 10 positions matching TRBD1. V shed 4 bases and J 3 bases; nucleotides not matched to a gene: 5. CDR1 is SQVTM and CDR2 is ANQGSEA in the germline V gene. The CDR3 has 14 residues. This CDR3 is CSVAGQGSYYGYTF. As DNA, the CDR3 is TGCAGCGTTGCGGGACAGGGGAGCTACTATGGCTACACCTTC. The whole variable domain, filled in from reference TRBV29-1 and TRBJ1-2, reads SAVISQKPSRDICQRGTSLTIQCQVDSQVTMMFWYRQQPGQSLTLIATANQGSEATYESGFVIDKFPISRPNLTFSTLTVSNMSPEDSSIYLCSVAGQGSYYGYTFGSGTRLTVV.

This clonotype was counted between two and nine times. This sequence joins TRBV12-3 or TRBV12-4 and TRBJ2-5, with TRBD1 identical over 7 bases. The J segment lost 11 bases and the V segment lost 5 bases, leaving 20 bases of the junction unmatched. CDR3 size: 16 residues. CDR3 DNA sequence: TGTGCCAGCAGTCCCTATCCCTCGGGACAGTACAATGAGCAGTACTTC. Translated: CASSPYPSGQYNEQYF.

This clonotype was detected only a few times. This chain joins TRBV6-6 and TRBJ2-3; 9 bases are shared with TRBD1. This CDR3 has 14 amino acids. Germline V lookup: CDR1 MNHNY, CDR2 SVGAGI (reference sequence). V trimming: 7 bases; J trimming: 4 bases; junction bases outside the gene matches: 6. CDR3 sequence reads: CASTRTGASDTQYF. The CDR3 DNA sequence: TGTGCCAGCACCCGGACAGGGGCATCAGATACGCAGTATTTT.

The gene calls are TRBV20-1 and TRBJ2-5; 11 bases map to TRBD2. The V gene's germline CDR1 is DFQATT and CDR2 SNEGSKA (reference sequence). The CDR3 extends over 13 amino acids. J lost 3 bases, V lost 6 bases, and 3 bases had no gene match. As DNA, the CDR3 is TGCAGTGCGCTGACTAGCGGGGAAGAGACCCAGTACTTC. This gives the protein CSALTSGEETQYF.

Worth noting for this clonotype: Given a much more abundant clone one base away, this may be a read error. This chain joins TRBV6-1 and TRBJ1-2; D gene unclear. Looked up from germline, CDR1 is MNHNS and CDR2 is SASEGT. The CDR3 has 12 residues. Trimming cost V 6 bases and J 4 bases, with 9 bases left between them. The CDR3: CASRPDTYGYTF. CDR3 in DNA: TGTGCCAGCAGACCCGACACCTATGGCTACACCTTC.

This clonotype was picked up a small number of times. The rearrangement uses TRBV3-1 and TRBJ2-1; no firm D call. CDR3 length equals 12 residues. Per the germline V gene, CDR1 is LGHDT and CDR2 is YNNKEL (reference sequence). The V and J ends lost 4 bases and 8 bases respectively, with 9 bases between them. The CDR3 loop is CASSRRIDEQFF. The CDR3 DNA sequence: TGTGCCAGCAGCCGCCGTATTGATGAGCAGTTCTTC.

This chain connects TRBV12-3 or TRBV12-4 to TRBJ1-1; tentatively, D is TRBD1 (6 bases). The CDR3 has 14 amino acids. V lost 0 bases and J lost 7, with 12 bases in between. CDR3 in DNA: TGTGCCAGCAGTTTAGCGGGGGGGGCCCGTGAAGCTTTCTTT. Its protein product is CASSLAGGAREAFF.

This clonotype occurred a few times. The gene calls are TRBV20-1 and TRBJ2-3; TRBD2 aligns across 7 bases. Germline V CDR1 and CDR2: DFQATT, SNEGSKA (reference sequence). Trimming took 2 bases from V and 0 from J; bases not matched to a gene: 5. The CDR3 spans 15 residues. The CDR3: CSARSGASSTDTQYF. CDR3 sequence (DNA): TGCAGTGCTAGAAGCGGGGCCTCTAGCACAGATACGCAGTATTTT.